Below, 12 T cell receptor beta chains from the same sample are listed, as sequenced in a study of shared clonotypes between healthy human individuals. Clones were sequenced by immunoSEQ multiplex PCR, and TCRdb holds only the in-frame ones, with some missing. The table includes approximately 2,200,000 clones, about 92% detected once. The naive CD8 population came from CD45RO-negative cells selected for CCR7, without terminally differentiated effector memory CD45RA+ cells. The specimen sequenced was naive CD8+ T cells from PBMCs. These receptors all stem from a man between 18 and 29 years old in good health. Some clones in this sample may be carry-over from other donors' samples.

The rearrangement joins TRBV5-1 to TRBJ2-1, with 13 positions matching TRBD2. This CDR3 has 19 amino acids. Looked up from germline, CDR1 is SGHRS and CDR2 is YFSETQ. Losses at the gene ends were 3 bases for V and 0 bases for J; bases not matched to a gene: 9. The DNA of the CDR3 is TGCGCCAGCAGCTACCCGGGACTAGCGGGACCCAGCTCCTACAATGAGCAGTTCTTC. This encodes CASSYPGLAGPSSYNEQFF.

This clone was found once. The chain joins TRBV6-6 to TRBJ2-7; D gene ambiguous. Germline CDR1 and CDR2: MNHNY and SVGAGI (reference sequence). V lost 0 bases and J lost 0, with 12 bases in between. The CDR3 runs to 16 residues. The chain's CDR3 is CASSYSLGGPSYEQYF. The CDR3 coding sequence is TGTGCCAGCAGTTACTCCCTAGGTGGGCCCTCCTACGAGCAGTACTTC.

The gene calls are TRBV27 and TRBJ2-1; D may match TRBD1 or TRBD2 (5 bases each). The CDR3 consists of 13 residues. The germline V and J ends were trimmed by 6 bases and 8 bases, with 14 bases remaining between them. The germline V gene encodes CDR1 MNHEY and CDR2 SMNVEV (reference sequence). CDR3 DNA sequence: TGTGCCAGCAGAGGGACCATCCGGGATGAGCAGTTCTTC. Translating it yields CASRGTIRDEQFF.

This chain's CDR3 is CASGAGGHTDTQYF. The CDR3 DNA follows: TGTGCCAGCGGTGCGGGAGGACACACAGATACGCAGTATTTT. The V gene is TRBV9, the J gene TRBJ2-3; 8 bases are shared with TRBD2. V dropped 7 bases and J dropped 2; count of bases not matched to a gene: 6. The CDR3 consists of 14 residues. CDR1 is SGDLS, CDR2 YYNGEE, per germline.

V and J are TRBV19 and TRBJ1-5, with D possibly TRBD1 on 6 matching bases. Per germline, CDR1 LNHDA and CDR2 SQIVND (reference sequence). V lost 0 bases, J lost 1 base, and 16 bases lay in between. This CDR3 is built from 18 residues. CDR3 in DNA: TGTGCCAGTAGTATAGATGGGGACACCCACCAAAGCAATCAGCCCCAGCATTTT. It encodes CASSIDGDTHQSNQPQHF.

This clone was found once. This rearrangement joins TRBV10-3 to TRBJ1-2; possible D gene TRBD1, 5 bases. The CDR3 sequence is 14 residues long. Trimming removed 0 bases from V and 7 bases from J, with 12 bases in between. Germline loops: CDR1 ENHRY, CDR2 SYGVKD. CDR3 in amino acids: CAISESEGWSGYTF. CDR3 coding DNA: TGTGCCATCAGTGAGTCGGAGGGGTGGAGTGGCTACACCTTC.

The CDR3 nucleotides are TGTGCCAGCAACCCTACCGGGGCCGGATCCTACGAGCAGTACTTC. Encoded protein: CASNPTGAGSYEQYF. V usage is TRBV6-5 and J usage is TRBJ2-7; the D gene could be TRBD1 or TRBD2 (5 bases each). The CDR3 has 15 amino acids. Germline V gene sequence: CDR1 MNHEY, CDR2 SVGAGI. Deletions cut 7 bases from V and 1 base from J, with 17 bases between.

The V call is TRBV11-2, the J call TRBJ1-1; D ambiguous. V lost 5 bases to trimming and J lost 1 base, with 14 bases between them. Germline values: CDR1 SGHAT, CDR2 FQNNGV. This CDR3 is 15 amino acids long. CDR3 coding DNA: TGTGCCAGCAGCGACCCTGGGCGGCGGAACACTGAAGCTTTCTTT. Protein: CASSDPGRRNTEAFF.

V gene TRBV9 combines with J gene TRBJ2-7, with D possibly being TRBD1 or TRBD2 (6 bases each). V lost 3 bases and J lost 3, with 13 bases in between. The CDR3 runs 14 residues. The germline V gene has CDR1 SGDLS and CDR2 YYNGEE. CDR3 region: CASSAGAVGYEQYF. DNA for the CDR3: TGTGCCAGCAGCGCGGGGGCAGTGGGCTACGAGCAGTACTTC.

The rearrangement links TRBV4-1 to TRBJ2-7; 8 bases agree with TRBD2. Germline CDR1 and CDR2: MGHRA and YSYEKL. The CDR3 totals 16 residues. V was clipped by 0 bases and J by 2 bases; unmatched bases: 6. The CDR3 here is CASSQDVGLGAYEQYF. The CDR3 DNA sequence: TGCGCCAGCAGCCAAGACGTGGGACTAGGGGCCTACGAGCAGTACTTC.

The J gene is TRBJ1-1, the V gene TRBV6-5; D call uncertain. V gave up 6 bases and J gave up 4 bases, with 15 bases separating them. The CDR3 has 14 residues. Germline loops: CDR1 MNHEY, CDR2 SVGAGI. Written as DNA, the CDR3 is TGTGCCAGCAGCCCGGAGGGCTTCGGCACTGAAGCTTTCTTT. As protein: CASSPEGFGTEAFF.

The rearrangement joins TRBV15 to TRBJ1-5, with D unresolved. V lost 0 bases, J lost 7 bases, and 16 bases lay in between. The CDR3 has 16 residues. Germline V CDR1 and CDR2: LNHNV, YYDKDF (reference sequence). In nucleotides, the CDR3 is TGTGCCACCAGCAGAGATCTCGTGTCTCCGAGCCAGCCCCAGCATTTT. This gives the protein CATSRDLVSPSQPQHF.